A single sample gave rise to the 25 T cell receptor beta chains below, sequenced in a study of blood T cell repertoires in COVID-19. TCRdb's copy holds only in-frame clones and misses some; the assay was immunoSEQ multiplex PCR. The sample has fewer than 250,000 clones; 80% to 90% are singletons. The sequencing sample was made of peripheral blood. These receptors all stem from a woman of 80 years or more with acute or convalescent COVID-19.

The rearrangement links TRBV23-1 to TRBJ1-1; D is perhaps TRBD1 (6 bases). TRBV23-1 is given ORF status, its function remaining uncertain. There are 17 residues in the CDR3. The V end lost 5 bases, the J end lost 0 bases, and 19 bases lay between the germline ends. The CDR3 sequence is CASSGQLLEFMNTEAFF. The CDR3 nucleotides are TGCGCCAGCAGTGGACAGCTCCTAGAGTTTATGAACACTGAAGCTTTCTTT.

The J gene is TRBJ2-6, the V gene TRBV9, with TRBD1 matching 11 bases. V dropped 4 bases and J dropped 0; count of bases not matched to a gene: 6. The CDR3 loop spans 18 amino acids. Germline V gene data show CDR1 as SGDLS and CDR2 as YYNGEE. CDR3 nucleotides: TGTGCCAGCAGCTTCGGGACAGGGGGGACCTCTGGGGCCAACGTCCTGACTTTC. This sequence encodes CASSFGTGGTSGANVLTF. The full variable domain, in which reference TRBV9 and TRBJ2-6 provide the parts outside the CDR3, is DSGVTQTPKHLITATGQRVTLRCSPRSGDLSVYWYQQSLDQGLQFLIQYYNGEERAKGNILERFSAQQFPDLHSELNLSSLELGDSALYFCASSFGTGGTSGANVLTFGAGSRLTVL.

The genes are TRBV29-1 and TRBJ1-2, with 10 bases fitting TRBD1. Germline V gene lookup returns CDR1 SQVTM and CDR2 ANQGSEA. This CDR3 has 12 amino acids. V shed 6 bases and J 6 bases; nucleotides not matched to a gene: 4. The CDR3 DNA sequence: TGCAGCGTAGGACAGGGGGGTGATGGCTACACCTTC. Its protein is CSVGQGGDGYTF.

This clone is a singleton in its sample. The V and J genes are TRBV9 and TRBJ2-2; D might be TRBD2 (5 bases). This CDR3 contains 14 residues. Germline V gene lookup returns CDR1 SGDLS and CDR2 YYNGEE. V lost 5 bases to trimming and J lost 3 bases, with 11 bases between them. DNA of the CDR3: TGTGCCAGCAGTAAATCCGGGGACACCGGGGAGCTGTTTTTT. It is translated as CASSKSGDTGELFF.

V gene TRBV28 combines with J gene TRBJ1-6; 7 nucleotides match TRBD1. Unmatched junction bases numbered 8, after V lost 6 bases and J lost 9 bases. Germline loops: CDR1 MDHEN, CDR2 SYDVKM. The CDR3 covers 14 residues. CDR3 sequence reads: CASRLRDRFSPLHF. CDR3 in DNA: TGTGCCAGCAGACTCCGGGACAGATTTTCACCCCTCCACTTT.

The chain joins TRBV11-3 to TRBJ1-6, with a tentative D call TRBD1 (5 bases). V was cut by 1 base and J by 0 bases, with 13 bases left in between. The CDR3 is made up of 18 amino acids. CDR1 SGHNT and CDR2 YENEEA come from the germline V gene. The CDR3 nucleotides are TGTGCCAGCAGCTTAGGGGGTGGCAGGGACTCCTATAATTCACCCCTCCACTTT. This sequence encodes CASSLGGGRDSYNSPLHF.

The chain employs TRBV2 and TRBJ2-2; 11 nucleotides agree with TRBD1. Looked up from germline, CDR1 is SNHLY and CDR2 is FYNNEI. Losses at the gene ends were 4 bases for V and 4 bases for J; bases not matched to a gene: 5. The CDR3 is 16 amino acids. The DNA for the CDR3 is TGTGCCAGCAGTGGGACAGGGGGCGCGAGCACCGGGGAGCTGTTTTTT. Translation: CASSGTGGASTGELFF.

The J gene is TRBJ2-1, the V gene TRBV6-2 or TRBV6-3; 7 bases are shared with TRBD2. Germline CDR1 and CDR2: MNHEY and SVGEGT. The CDR3 totals 20 residues. The V gene end was trimmed by 0 bases and the J gene end by 9 bases; junction bases not matched to a gene: 23. The CDR3 region is CASSYSPPQTSQPRRGEQFF. In DNA, the CDR3 is TGTGCCAGCAGTTACTCGCCTCCGCAGACTAGCCAGCCTCGTCGCGGTGAGCAGTTCTTC.

V gene TRBV7-8 combines with J gene TRBJ2-7; a possible D gene is TRBD2 (5 bases). Trimming removed 5 bases from V and 6 bases from J, with 11 bases in between. This CDR3 has 12 amino acids. Looked up from germline, CDR1 is SGHVS and CDR2 is FQNEAQ. CDR3 bases: TGTGCCAGCAGCCCATTAGGAGGCGAGCAGTACTTC. It encodes CASSPLGGEQYF. The variable domain in full, completed from reference TRBV7-8 and TRBJ2-7, reads GAGVSQSPRYKVAKRGQDVALRCDPISGHVSLFWYQQALGQGPEFLTYFQNEAQLDKSGLPSDRFFAERPEGSVSTLKIQRTQQEDSAVYLCASSPLGGEQYFGPGTRLTVT.

The J gene is TRBJ2-7, the V gene TRBV7-3, with D tentatively TRBD1 (6 bases). Trimming took 5 bases from V and 1 from J, leaving 9 bases between them. Germline V gene data show CDR1 as SGHTA and CDR2 as FQGTGA. CDR3 size: 13 residues. The CDR3 DNA reads as TGTGCCAGCAGCCGAGACAGGTCCTACGAGCAGTACTTC. This sequence encodes CASSRDRSYEQYF.

This chain links TRBV7-2 with TRBJ2-7; 7 nucleotides agree with TRBD2. Germline V gives CDR1 SGHTA, CDR2 FQGNSA. The V gene end was trimmed by 5 bases and the J gene end by 7 bases; junction bases not matched to a gene: 17. CDR3 length: 16 residues. Written as DNA, the CDR3 is TGTGCCAGCAGCGCCTCCCCGGGACTAAATTTAGGGGAGCAGTACTTC. Amino acid sequence: CASSASPGLNLGEQYF.

The CDR3 sequence: CASSQDGSNSYNEQFF. CDR3 nucleotide sequence: TGTGCCAGCAGCCAAGATGGTAGCAACTCCTACAATGAGCAGTTCTTC. The V gene is TRBV4-2, the J gene TRBJ2-1; D unclear. Germline V gene data show CDR1 as LGHNA and CDR2 as YNFKEQ. This CDR3 is built from 16 residues. The germline V and J ends were trimmed by 0 bases and 0 bases, with 9 bases remaining between them.

The J gene is TRBJ1-5, the V gene TRBV19; 8 positions match TRBD1. The CDR3 consists of 15 residues. The J segment lost 3 bases and the V segment lost 7 bases, leaving 8 bases of the junction unmatched. CDR1 and CDR2 from the germline V gene are LNHDA and SQIVND (reference sequence). Here the CDR3 DNA reads TGTGCCAGTAAAAGGGACAGGTTAGACAATCAGCCCCAGCATTTT. Its translation: CASKRDRLDNQPQHF.

The V and J genes are TRBV6-5 and TRBJ2-7; unclear D gene. Between the trimmed V and J ends, which lost 2 bases and 2 bases, there was a span of 10 bases. Germline assignment: CDR1 MNHEY and CDR2 SVGAGI. The CDR3 sequence is 14 residues long. The CDR3 reads CASSYSGQTYEQYF. In DNA, the CDR3 is TGTGCCAGCAGTTACAGTGGCCAGACCTACGAGCAGTACTTC.

The chain couples TRBV11-2 to TRBJ2-7; TRBD2 might be the D (5 bases). Germline V gene sequence: CDR1 SGHAT, CDR2 FQNNGV. With 0 bases removed from V and 1 base from J, the gap between germline ends came to 10 bases. The CDR3 sequence is 15 residues long. The CDR3 sequence: CASSLDWAGSYEQYF. Written as DNA, the CDR3 is TGTGCCAGCAGCTTAGACTGGGCGGGTTCCTACGAGCAGTACTTC.

This clone came up once. This chain connects TRBV2 to TRBJ2-7, with D possibly matching TRBD2 (6 bases). The V gene lost 8 bases and the J gene lost 1 base, with 9 bases spanning the gap. This CDR3 region has 12 residues. Germline values: CDR1 SNHLY, CDR2 FYNNEI. The CDR3 is CASGGLSYEQYF. The CDR3 region has the DNA TGTGCCAGCGGGGGACTGTCCTACGAGCAGTACTTC.

J is TRBJ2-6 and V is TRBV4-1; possibly TRBD2 for D (5 bases). Germline V gene sequence: CDR1 MGHRA, CDR2 YSYEKL. V dropped 0 bases and J dropped 4 bases, with 10 bases sitting between them. This CDR3 region has 16 residues. As DNA, the CDR3 is TGCGCCAGCAGCCAAGATGGGAGTCCGGGGGCCAACGTCCTGACTTTC. Amino acid sequence: CASSQDGSPGANVLTF.

V is TRBV18 and J is TRBJ2-1, with a tentative D call TRBD2 (6 bases). Germline CDR1 is KGHSH and CDR2 is LQKENI. Trimming removed 3 bases at V and 3 bases at J, with 15 bases between. This CDR3 contains 16 residues. The CDR3 DNA reads as TGTGCCAGCTCACCTCGCCAGTTGGGGGGCTACAATGAGCAGTTCTTC. Translated, it gives CASSPRQLGGYNEQFF.

The chain joins TRBV5-1 to TRBJ2-3; D is ambiguous. Trimming removed 5 bases from V and 5 bases from J, with 12 bases in between. The germline CDR1 and CDR2 sequences are SGHRS and YFSETQ. The CDR3 extends over 13 amino acids. The CDR3 sequence: CASRLDPGDTQYF. In DNA, the CDR3 is TGCGCCAGCAGACTCGACCCGGGAGATACGCAGTATTTT.

J is TRBJ1-6 and V is TRBV30, with 9 bases that match TRBD1. J gave up 7 bases and V 0 bases, and 7 bases lay outside the gene matches. This CDR3 spans 16 amino acids. Per the germline V gene, CDR1 is GTSNPN and CDR2 is SVGIG (reference sequence). The CDR3 region has the DNA TGTGCCTGGAGTGTACCTTTTGGACAGGGGAATTCACCCCTCCACTTT. Amino acids: CAWSVPFGQGNSPLHF.

This clone was seen once. The gene calls are TRBV6-7 and TRBJ2-7; 9 bases match TRBD1. TRBV6-7 belongs to the ORF category, with a function that is uncertain. V trimming: 0 bases; J trimming: 6 bases; junction bases outside the gene matches: 9. The CDR3 has 16 residues. CDR3 sequence: CASSYSTGTGRGEQYF. CDR3 nucleotides: TGTGCCAGCAGTTACTCAACTGGGACAGGGAGGGGCGAGCAGTACTTC.

The chain uses TRBV11-3 and TRBJ2-7; TRBD2 is a possible D gene (5 bases). The CDR3 totals 12 residues. From germline, CDR1 is SGHNT and CDR2 YENEEA. The V gene lost 6 bases and the J gene lost 7 bases, with 13 bases spanning the gap. The CDR3 DNA is TGTGCCAGCAGTCGGGAAGGAGGAGAGCAGTACTTC. It specifies CASSREGGEQYF.

J is TRBJ1-1 and V is TRBV30; D possibly corresponds to TRBD1 (5 bases). Deletions cut 4 bases from V and 0 bases from J, with 12 bases between. The germline CDR1 and CDR2 sequences are GTSNPN and SVGIG (reference sequence). The CDR3 sequence is 14 residues long. The CDR3: CAWMGGVLNTEAFF. In nucleotides, the CDR3 is TGTGCCTGGATGGGAGGGGTTTTGAACACTGAAGCTTTCTTT.

CDR3 sequence: CASSLSSNRGVNTEAFF. The CDR3 DNA follows: TGTGCCAGCAGTTTATCCTCAAACAGGGGCGTGAACACTGAAGCTTTCTTT. V gene TRBV27 combines with J gene TRBJ1-1, with TRBD1 identical over 7 bases. This CDR3 is 17 amino acids long. CDR1 and CDR2 (germline): MNHEY, SMNVEV (reference sequence). With 0 bases clipped from V and 0 bases from J, the junction kept 7 bases outside the gene matches.

V gene TRBV4-3 combines with J gene TRBJ2-7, with D perhaps TRBD2 (6 bases). V shed 0 bases and J shed 8 bases, with 14 bases lying between them. Germline V gives CDR1 LGHNA, CDR2 YSLEER. This CDR3 spans 14 amino acids. This chain's CDR3 is CASSQDLSGGKQYF. For the CDR3, the DNA is TGCGCCAGCAGCCAAGATCTGTCCGGGGGAAAGCAGTACTTC.